This T cell receptor (beta chain) was sequenced during a study of cytomegalovirus exposure and HLA in healthy donors. Regarding the study as a whole: Most of the CMV-associated TCR beta chains (in a later analysis) appeared to be HLA-restricted.

Germline CDR1 is SGHTA and CDR2 is FQGNSA. V gave up 3 bases and J gave up 1 base; unmatched junction bases: 2. This CDR3 has 15 amino acids. Vbeta (60) and Jbeta (13) primers were used in the PCR. The protocol was immunoSEQ multiplex PCR, while the TCRdb copy is restricted to in-frame clones and leaves out a portion. The data show about 180,000 clones, 77% seen once. As concerns this clone: Its antigen is undetermined.

The sample consisted of PBMCs. This TCR derives from a man aged 18 to 35 in good health and CMV-seronegative. The rearrangement joins TRBV7-2 to TRBJ1-1; 10 positions match TRBD1. DNA of the CDR3: TGTGCCAGCAGCTTCGACAGGGGGCGGAACACTGAAGCTTTCTTT. As protein: CASSFDRGRNTEAFF.